This TCR beta chain was documented in a study of CD8 T cells in cerebrospinal fluid in Alzheimer's disease. Following a re-call of the 10x single-cell sequencing reads, TCRdb has one entry per CDR3 protein and lacks DNA. Here the sample table reports over a thousand distinct CDR3 sequences. About this clonotype itself: Its antigen is undetermined.

Germline V gene data show CDR1 as MNHNY and CDR2 as SVGAGI (reference sequence). This CDR3 is built from 13 residues. Live CSF cells were sorted with a live/dead marker for droplet-based sequencing. Findings of the study overall: No causal link between EBV and Alzheimer's follows from EBV-specific cerebrospinal fluid TCRs, authors warned.

The chain employs TRBV6-6 and TRBJ1-1; lacking DNA, the TRBD1 call made by TCRdb goes unchecked. The TCR sequence derives from a human donor in good health. The sequenced material came from cerebrospinal fluid. CDR3 sequence: CASSPGMNTEAFF.